A selection of T cell receptor beta chains follows, all from one sample in a study of response to subunit inactivated influenza vaccine. TCRdb recomputed calls from the RT-PCR reads with MiXCR, one row per CDR3 protein. The sample lists around 530,000 distinct CDR3 sequences, approximately 15% occurring once. Sequences were derived from CD4+ T cells sorted from PBMCs, sampled roughly 24 months after vaccination. The receptor set was obtained from a man aged 45 to 75 who received an inactivated influenza vaccine. CDR3s include the opening cysteine and the closing phenylalanine or tryptophan. A D gene is named only where the DNA matches it firmly. A clone size is listed for some rows: how often the clone was seen (once, few, many), or a class if it is expanded.

-	-	TRBJ2-5	TRBV30	TGTGCCTGGATCCGACAGTCCCAAGAGACCCAGTACTTC	CAWIRQSQETQYF
few	-	TRBJ2-5	TRBV24-1	TGTGCCACCAGTGATTTAACGGACTATCAAGAGACCCAGTACTTC	CATSDLTDYQETQYF
few	-	TRBJ2-5	TRBV6-1	TGTGCCAGCACCAGGACAGTACAAGAGACCCAGTACTTC	CASTRTVQETQYF
few	TRBD2	TRBJ2-3	TRBV12-3/TRBV12-4	TGTGCCAGCAGTTTTGGGGGAGGGCTCGGAGATACGCAGTATTTT	CASSFGGGLGDTQYF
few	-	TRBJ1-4	TRBV11-2	TGTGCCAGCAGTTCCGACAGCTTTGGTGAAAAACTGTTTTTT	CASSSDSFGEKLFF
many	-	TRBJ2-3	TRBV9	TGTGCCAGCAGCGTAGCAATCACAGATACGCAGTATTTT	CASSVAITDTQYF
many	-	TRBJ2-2	TRBV18	TGTGCCAGCTCACCTACAGCTAACACCGGGGAGCTGTTTTTT	CASSPTANTGELFF
few	-	TRBJ2-3	TRBV4-3	TGCGCCAGCAGCCAAGATCGTGCGCAGGGCGGCCTCACAGATACGCAGTATTTT	CASSQDRAQGGLTDTQYF
-	-	TRBJ2-3	TRBV5-1	TGCGCCAGCAGCTTGGATCCCCTCCCCAGCACAGATACGCAGTATTTT	CASSLDPLPSTDTQYF
-	-	TRBJ2-6	TRBV6-1	TGTGCCAGCACCAGACAGGTCCTCTCTGGGGCCAACGTCCTGACTTTC	CASTRQVLSGANVLTF
few	TRBD2	TRBJ2-1	TRBV20-1	TGCAGTGCACCGAATGTCCTAGCGGCCTACAATGAGCAGTTCTTC	CSAPNVLAAYNEQFF
few	TRBD1	TRBJ2-1	TRBV5-1	TGCGCCAGCAGCTCGCCCGAGACAGGGGGCAATGAGCAGTTCTTC	CASSSPETGGNEQFF
-	-	TRBJ2-5	TRBV28	TGTGCCAGCAGTCTCCAACTAGGTCTGGAGACCCAGTACTTC	CASSLQLGLETQYF
-	-	TRBJ1-1	TRBV4-3	TGCGCCAGCAGCCAAGATCTTTACGACACTGAAGCCTTCTTT	CASSQDLYDTEAFF
few	TRBD1	TRBJ1-2	TRBV12-3/TRBV12-4	TGTGCCAGCACCCCGGGACAGTTCTATGGCTACACCTTC	CASTPGQFYGYTF
-	-	TRBJ2-5	TRBV3-1	TGTGCCAGCAGCCAAGAAAGGCAGCACCAAGAGACCCAGTACTTC	CASSQERQHQETQYF
-	-	TRBJ1-3	TRBV10-3	TGTGCCATCAGAAACCCGGACAGATCCTCTGGAAACACCATATATTTT	CAIRNPDRSSGNTIYF
few	-	TRBJ2-3	TRBV28	TGTGCCAGCACTAGCCCGGTAGGGGTTGCAGATACGCAGTATTTT	CASTSPVGVADTQYF
-	-	TRBJ2-7	TRBV20-1	TGCAGTGCTAGAAGCCACGGGCGCCCTTCCTACGAGCAGTACTTC	CSARSHGRPSYEQYF
few	-	TRBJ2-7	TRBV10-3	TGTGCCATCAGGGCTTCGGAGGAGCAGTACTTC	CAIRASEEQYF